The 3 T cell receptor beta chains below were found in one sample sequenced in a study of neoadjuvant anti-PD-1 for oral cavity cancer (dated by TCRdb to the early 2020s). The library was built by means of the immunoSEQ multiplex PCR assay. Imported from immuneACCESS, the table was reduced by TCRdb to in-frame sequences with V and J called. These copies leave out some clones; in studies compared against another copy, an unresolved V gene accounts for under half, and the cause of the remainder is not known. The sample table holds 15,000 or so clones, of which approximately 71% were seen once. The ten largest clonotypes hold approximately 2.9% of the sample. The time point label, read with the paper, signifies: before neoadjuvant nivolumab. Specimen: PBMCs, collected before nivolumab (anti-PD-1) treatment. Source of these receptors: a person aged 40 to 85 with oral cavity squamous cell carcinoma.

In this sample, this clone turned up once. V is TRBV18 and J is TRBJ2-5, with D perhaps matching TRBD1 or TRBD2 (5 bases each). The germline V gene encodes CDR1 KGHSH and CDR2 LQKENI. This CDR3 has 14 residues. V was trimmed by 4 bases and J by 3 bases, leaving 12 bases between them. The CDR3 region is CASSLGLGEETQYF. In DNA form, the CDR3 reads TGTGCCAGCTCACTTGGTTTGGGGGAAGAGACCCAGTACTTC.

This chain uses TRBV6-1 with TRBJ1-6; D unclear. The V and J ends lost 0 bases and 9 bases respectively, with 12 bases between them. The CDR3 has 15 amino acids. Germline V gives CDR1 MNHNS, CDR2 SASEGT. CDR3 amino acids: CASSEARSMGSPLHF. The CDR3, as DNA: TGTGCCAGCAGTGAAGCTAGATCAATGGGTTCACCCCTCCACTTT.

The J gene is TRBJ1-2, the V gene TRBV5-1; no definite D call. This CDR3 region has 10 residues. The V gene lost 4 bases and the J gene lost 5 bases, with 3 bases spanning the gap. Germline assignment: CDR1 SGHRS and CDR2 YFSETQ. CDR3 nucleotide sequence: TGCGCCAGCAGCCCGTATGGCTACACCTTC. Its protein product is CASSPYGYTF.